This TCR beta chain was recorded in a study of metastatic and nonmetastatic thyroid tumors (dated by TCRdb to 2020 to 2021). About the investigation overall: Repertoires were compared across peripheral blood and tumor or nodule tissue samples from malignant and benign thyroid patients.

This clone was counted a few times. Its target antigen remains unknown. There are no base qualities to consult, and no much larger clone falls within one base. Before undergoing thyroid surgery, none of the patients had been given any kind of treatment. Using T-cell receptor beta sequencing, the study looked back at clinical samples from patients collected from about 2011 to 2018. Libraries were built with PCR. The listed sequencing device is Illumina HiSeq 4000. High-throughput sequencing was used to profile the TCR beta-chain CDR3 region of each patient. From the authors' description of their analysis: CDR3 differences across clinicopathological groups were used to build a classifier for discriminating distant-metastatic papillary thyroid cancer patients. Repertoire diversity was assessed with the Shannon index, and tumor-blood repertoire similarity with the Morisita-Horn index. TCRdb trimmed the raw reads at Q25, called clones with MiXCR and kept productive beta chains. What appears here as the V and J calls and clone size reflects TCRdb's work, not the paper's. This sample lists about 47,000 clones; around 25% were detected once. The ten top clones hold roughly 3% of the sample.

The germline ends are 11 bases apart after V is trimmed by 5 bases and J by 3 bases. Counted from cysteine to phenylalanine, this CDR3 has 14 amino acids. Only CDR3 DNA is held: 42 bases, read in frame from base 1. What the work shows at the level of the full study, not this receptor alone: In both blood and tumor samples, malignant tumors were reported to have significantly higher TCR beta diversity than benign nodules.

The receptor was isolated from a male donor with papillary thyroid cancer or a benign thyroid nodule (not recorded which). Some clones in this sample may be carry-over from other donors' samples. The chain uses TRBV12-3 or TRBV12-4 and TRBJ1-5, with a tentative D gene TRBD1 over 5 matching bases. The sample was blood. The sequence in DNA is TGTGCCAGCAGTCCCACAGGTGTCAATCAGCCCCAGCATTTT. It translates to CASSPTGVNQPQHF.